This record covers a single T cell receptor beta chain. This sample stems from a study of blood T cell repertoires in COVID-19. Study information: Spain, Italy and the United States supplied samples that represented acute and convalescent COVID-19. The cDNA or gDNA used as material had been derived from T cells, B-cell-depleted T cells, or PBMCs.

CDR3 length: 13 residues. V was shortened by 4 bases and J by 7 bases, with 12 bases between the two germline ends. Germline CDR1 reads LGHNA; CDR2 reads YSLEER. Original methodology: Researchers report that nucleated cell counts were estimated from reference gene primer amplification. Generated by immunoSEQ multiplex PCR, the TCRdb table keeps only in-frame clones and is missing some. The DNA gave D and trimming, while V, J and clone size come from that table. This table holds tens of thousands of clones, roughly 80% found once. The sequence derives from a woman of 80 years or more with active or convalescent COVID-19. This chain connects TRBV4-3 to TRBJ2-3; possible D gene TRBD2, 5 bases. The sequenced sample consisted of peripheral blood. The CDR3 is CASSPDFGYTQYF. Written as DNA, the CDR3 is TGCGCCAGCAGCCCGGACTTCGGCTATACGCAGTATTTT.